The 9 T cell receptor beta chains given below trace back to one sample, sequenced in a study of blood T cell repertoires in COVID-19. The data were produced by immunoSEQ multiplex PCR, yet TCRdb's version contains in-frame clones alone and is incomplete. This table holds roughly 160,000 clones, roughly 85% found once. Sequenced input: PBMCs or T cells enriched from blood (not recorded which). These receptor sequences come from an older woman in a cohort exposed to, infected with or recovered from COVID-19 (not recorded which).

The gene calls are TRBV28 and TRBJ2-1, with 10 bases that match TRBD2. The trim removed 6 bases at V and 6 bases at J, leaving 2 bases unmatched. The CDR3 runs to 13 residues. In germline, CDR1 is MDHEN, CDR2 SYDVKM. This CDR3 reads CASRLAGPNEQFF. As DNA, the CDR3 is TGTGCCAGCAGACTAGCGGGACCCAATGAGCAGTTCTTC.

The CDR3 is CAISQTGANSPLHF. CDR3 nucleotide sequence: TGTGCCATCAGCCAGACAGGGGCTAATTCACCCCTCCACTTT. This chain links TRBV10-3 with TRBJ1-6; 8 bases are a match to TRBD1. The CDR3 spans 14 residues. Germline CDR1 is ENHRY and CDR2 is SYGVKD. After removal of 6 bases from V and 6 bases from J, the junction contained 4 bases not matched to a gene.

This clone has a single count. The chain couples TRBV10-3 to TRBJ1-1, with D perhaps TRBD1 (5 bases). V dropped 10 bases and J dropped 2 bases, with 14 bases sitting between them. CDR1 ENHRY and CDR2 SYGVKD come from the germline V gene. The CDR3 is made up of 13 amino acids. CDR3 residues: CASLQEPNTEAFF. The CDR3 coding sequence is TGTGCCAGCCTACAGGAACCCAACACTGAAGCTTTCTTT.

The chain couples TRBV12-3 or TRBV12-4 to TRBJ2-2; no firm D call. Trimming stripped 3 bases from V and 3 bases from J, with 2 bases between. The CDR3 consists of 12 residues. The DNA for the CDR3 is TGTGCCAGCAGTTTCTACACCGGGGAGCTGTTTTTT. It yields the protein CASSFYTGELFF.

This chain links TRBV7-8 with TRBJ2-1, with 11 bases identical to TRBD2. V dropped 6 bases and J dropped 10; count of bases not matched to a gene: 5. Germline assignment: CDR1 SGHVS and CDR2 FQNEAQ. CDR3 length: 13 residues. The CDR3 region is CASSSSGRREQFF. CDR3 nucleotides: TGTGCCAGCAGTTCTAGCGGGAGGAGGGAGCAGTTCTTC.

The rearrangement joins TRBV4-2 to TRBJ2-2, with 7 bases aligning to TRBD2. The germline gives CDR1 LGHNA, CDR2 YNFKEQ. With 2 bases clipped from V and 1 base from J, the junction kept 4 bases outside the gene matches. The CDR3 totals 16 residues. The CDR3 DNA sequence: TGTGCCAGCAGCCAAATGGGAGGGCAGAACACCGGGGAGCTGTTTTTT. This gives the protein CASSQMGGQNTGELFF.

The chain has TRBV5-4 and TRBJ2-5; 8 positions match TRBD2. This CDR3 comprises 15 residues. Per germline, CDR1 SGHNT and CDR2 YYREEE (reference sequence). V was pared by 2 bases and J by 5 bases, with 8 bases of the junction left unmatched. CDR3 sequence reads: CASSFSGKPDETQYF. The CDR3 nucleotides are TGTGCCAGCAGCTTTAGCGGGAAACCTGATGAGACCCAGTACTTC.

V usage is TRBV28 and J usage is TRBJ1-5, with a tentative D call TRBD1 (6 bases). This CDR3 region has 16 residues. V was pared by 7 bases and J by 1 base, with 17 bases between. Per the germline V gene, CDR1 is MDHEN and CDR2 is SYDVKM. The chain's CDR3 is CASILRDTASNQPQHF. The CDR3 coding sequence is TGTGCCAGCATCCTACGGGACACCGCGAGCAATCAGCCCCAGCATTTT.

The V and J genes are TRBV28 and TRBJ1-5; 8 bases match TRBD1. This CDR3 spans 15 amino acids. The J segment lost 4 bases and the V segment lost 1 base, leaving 3 bases of the junction unmatched. Germline CDR1 MDHEN, CDR2 SYDVKM. The CDR3 nucleotides are TGTGCCAGCAGTTTATTAACAGGGGGAAATCAGCCCCAGCATTTT. The encoded protein is CASSLLTGGNQPQHF. Complete variable domain (other parts from reference TRBV28 and TRBJ1-5): DVKVTQSSRYLVKRTGEKVFLECVQDMDHENMFWYRQDPGLGLRLIYFSYDVKMKEKGDIPEGYSVSREKKERFSLILESASTNQTSMYLCASSLLTGGNQPQHFGDGTRLSIL.